The clone carrying this T cell receptor (beta chain) appeared many times. The antigen is not known. The source of the sample is a study of T-cell memory formation after mild COVID-19. Study at large: Clustering of TCRs was largely donor specific. The study's findings and limits: Day 15 to 85 contracting clones showed balanced CD4/CD8; day 15 to 37 expanders favored CD4+. The study detected some responding clones in pre-infection memory, suggesting cross-reactive memory joined.

TCRdb re-analysed the 5' RACE reads in MiXCR, keeping a single row per CDR3 protein. Of about 34,000 distinct CDR3 sequences in the sample, approximately 7.7% were seen once. CDR1 is KGHDR, CDR2 SFDVKD, per germline. CDR3 length equals 14 residues. With 5 bases clipped from V and 9 bases from J, the junction kept 9 bases outside the gene matches. This sequence was found in a man aged 18 to 29 who had mild COVID-19 (a few samples of this study predate the infection). Cell type and time point are not known. The sequenced material came from PBMCs or a T cell subset sorted from them (not recorded which). The chain employs TRBV24-1 and TRBJ2-1; 7 bases agree with TRBD1. The CDR3 protein is CATSATDRDSEQFF. In DNA, the CDR3 is TGTGCCACCAGTGCAACCGACAGGGACAGTGAGCAGTTCTTC.